This TCR beta chain is from a study of blood T cell repertoires in COVID-19. In the study overall: Samples came from the United States, Italy and Spain, spanning acute and convalescent COVID-19. In each case, the material was cDNA or gDNA derived from T cells, B-cell-depleted T cells, or PBMCs.

In the original processing: Reference gene primer amplification gave nucleated cell count estimates. Produced via immunoSEQ multiplex PCR; TCRdb's table is partial and in-frame only. D and trimming come from the DNA, and the V and J calls and clone size come from that table. The table has more than 120,000 clones, about 87% seen once; the top ten hold less than 10%. The V gene's germline CDR1 is SQVTM and CDR2 ANQGSEA. The CDR3 is made up of 12 amino acids. Trimming took 7 bases from V and 11 from J; bases not matched to a gene: 13. This chain joins TRBV29-1 and TRBJ1-1, with 7 bases fitting TRBD1. Sequencing was carried out using peripheral blood. The origin of this receptor is a woman between 45 and 65 years old with active or convalescent COVID-19. CDR3 coding DNA: TGCAGCGCTAGGGACAGCTCCTCTGGGGCTTTCTTT. Translated, it gives CSARDSSSGAFF.